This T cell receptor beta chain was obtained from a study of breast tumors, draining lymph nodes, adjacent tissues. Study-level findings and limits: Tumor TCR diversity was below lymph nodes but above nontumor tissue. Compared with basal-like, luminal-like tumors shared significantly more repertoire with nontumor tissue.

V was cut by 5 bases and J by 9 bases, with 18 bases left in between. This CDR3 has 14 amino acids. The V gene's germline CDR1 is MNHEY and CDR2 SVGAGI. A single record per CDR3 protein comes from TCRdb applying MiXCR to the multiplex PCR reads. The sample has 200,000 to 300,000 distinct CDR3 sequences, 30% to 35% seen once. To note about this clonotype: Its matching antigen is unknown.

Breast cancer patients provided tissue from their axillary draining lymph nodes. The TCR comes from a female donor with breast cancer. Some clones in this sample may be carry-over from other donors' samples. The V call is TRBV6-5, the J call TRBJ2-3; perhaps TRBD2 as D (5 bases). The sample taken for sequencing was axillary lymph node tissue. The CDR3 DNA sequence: TGTGCCAGCAGTCCTCCTCCGGTTGGCGGGACGCAGTATTTT. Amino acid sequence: CASSPPPVGGTQYF.